These 31 T cell receptor beta chains originate from one sample sequenced in a study of T cell responses to AZD1222 COVID-19 vaccine (TCRdb year 2021). The sample's time point label, decoded: baseline before first vaccination. The treatment or condition label, read with the paper, signifies: meningococcal conjugate vaccine given as trial control. The library was obtained by the immunoSEQ multiplex PCR assay. TCRdb mirrors the immuneACCESS table, restricted to in-frame sequences. Some clones are absent from its copies; in checked studies, under half trace to an unresolved V gene, and the reason for the others is unknown. The sample table shows roughly 150,000 clones, and 88% are seen once. The leading ten clones occupy about 3.2% of the sample. This specimen consisted of peripheral blood, obtained on day 0 of MenACWY control vaccination. These TCRs come from an adult in good health.

The V gene is TRBV7-2, the J gene TRBJ2-5; 12 positions match TRBD2. This CDR3 contains 17 residues. Germline CDR1 and CDR2: SGHTA and FQGNSA. After removal of 1 base from V and 5 bases from J, the junction contained 8 bases not matched to a gene. CDR3 bases: TGTGCCAGCAGCTTAGTGCTAGCGGGAGGGATGGGGGAGACCCAGTACTTC. This sequence encodes CASSLVLAGGMGETQYF.

The chain is built from TRBV28 and TRBJ1-5; TRBD1 matches 10 bases. The J segment lost 7 bases and the V segment lost 2 bases, leaving 8 bases of the junction unmatched. Germline loops: CDR1 MDHEN, CDR2 SYDVKM. CDR3 size: 16 residues. The CDR3 here is CASSLAGTGVDQPQHF. In DNA, the CDR3 is TGTGCCAGCAGTTTAGCCGGGACAGGGGTGGACCAGCCCCAGCATTTT.

This chain links TRBV11-3 with TRBJ2-2; TRBD1 might be the D (6 bases). CDR3 length equals 14 residues. V was cut by 4 bases and J by 3 bases, with 9 bases left in between. CDR1 and CDR2 (germline): SGHNT, YENEEA. CDR3 nucleotides: TGTGCCAGCAGCTCCGGACAGTACACCGGGGAGCTGTTTTTT. This translates into CASSSGQYTGELFF.

The rearrangement links TRBV3-1 (or the pseudogene TRBV3-2) to TRBJ1-1; D possibly corresponds to TRBD1 (6 bases). Per the germline V gene, CDR1 is LGHDT and CDR2 is YNNKEL (reference sequence). The CDR3 extends over 13 amino acids. The ends were cut back, 5 bases at V and 6 bases at J, with 13 bases in the middle. For the CDR3, the DNA is TGTGCCAGCAGCAAGGCGGGGGGCGCTGAAGCTTTCTTT. Amino acids: CASSKAGGAEAFF.

The chain couples TRBV30 to TRBJ2-1, with D possibly matching TRBD2 (6 bases). Trimming removed 5 bases at V and 2 bases at J, with 13 bases between. The CDR3 spans 14 residues. Per germline, CDR1 GTSNPN and CDR2 SVGIG (reference sequence). CDR3 DNA sequence: TGTGCCTGGGCCCCAACGGGAGCCTACAATGAGCAGTTCTTC. As protein: CAWAPTGAYNEQFF.

The V and J genes are TRBV6-6 and TRBJ1-6; TRBD1 matches at 7 bases. There are 14 residues in the CDR3. Per germline, CDR1 MNHNY and CDR2 SVGAGI (reference sequence). Germline trimming cut 5 bases from V and 9 bases from J; bases unmatched to any gene: 7. The CDR3 coding sequence is TGTGCCAGCAGTAGGGACAGCCAATTTTCACCCCTCCACTTT. Translating it yields CASSRDSQFSPLHF.

CDR3 nucleotide sequence: TGCGCCAGCAGCCAAGACCCGGGGGGGCCGGGTATTGAGCAGTTCTTC. It codes for CASSQDPGGPGIEQFF. This sequence joins TRBV4-1 and TRBJ2-1; the match to TRBD2 covers 8 bases. This CDR3 contains 16 residues. Trimming at V came to 0 bases and at J to 9 bases, leaving 10 bases not matched to a gene. Per the germline V gene, CDR1 is MGHRA and CDR2 is YSYEKL.

The chain combines TRBV7-9 with TRBJ1-2; D unresolved. CDR3 length: 11 amino acids. V was pared by 4 bases and J by 5 bases, with 5 bases between. Germline lookup yields CDR1 SEHNR and CDR2 FQNEAQ (reference sequence). In DNA, the CDR3 is TGTGCCAGCAGCTCAGAATATGGCTACACCTTC. This encodes CASSSEYGYTF.

This rearrangement joins TRBV19 to TRBJ1-2; D might be TRBD1 (5 bases). Germline lookup yields CDR1 LNHDA and CDR2 SQIVND (reference sequence). The CDR3 length is 15 residues. V lost 11 bases, J lost 0 bases, and 19 bases lay in between. CDR3 region: CASQKRGSTNYGYTF. The DNA of the CDR3 is TGTGCCTCTCAAAAGAGGGGCAGTACTAACTATGGCTACACCTTC.

The chain joins TRBV5-5 to TRBJ2-5; 13 nucleotides align to TRBD2. Germline CDR1 is SGHKS and CDR2 is YYEKEE (reference sequence). Losses at the gene ends were 0 bases for V and 3 bases for J; bases not matched to a gene: 5. There are 17 residues in the CDR3. This CDR3 is CASSLGTSGRVEETQYF. The CDR3 DNA reads as TGTGCCAGCAGCTTGGGGACTAGCGGGAGAGTCGAAGAGACCCAGTACTTC.

The rearrangement links TRBV28 to TRBJ1-1, with TRBD1 matching over 8 bases. This CDR3 contains 13 residues. Germline loops: CDR1 MDHEN, CDR2 SYDVKM. J was trimmed by 3 bases and V by 6 bases; bases with no gene match: 3. This CDR3 reads CASRKQGDTEAFF. The CDR3 region has the DNA TGTGCCAGCAGGAAACAGGGGGACACTGAAGCTTTCTTT.

V and J are TRBV15 and TRBJ2-7; TRBD1 might be the D (5 bases). This CDR3 has 13 residues. Trimming stripped 3 bases from V and 4 bases from J, with 10 bases between. Germline CDR1 and CDR2: LNHNV and YYDKDF (reference sequence). CDR3 amino acids: CATSRDQGYEQYF. The DNA for the CDR3 is TGTGCCACCAGCAGGGACCAGGGTTACGAGCAGTACTTC.

This chain connects TRBV5-5 to TRBJ2-1; 7 nucleotides line up with TRBD1. CDR3 length: 15 residues. Germline CDR1 and CDR2: SGHKS and YYEKEE (reference sequence). Trimming removed 1 base from V and 4 bases from J; junction bases left unmatched: 5. The CDR3 DNA reads as TGTGCCAGCAGCTTGTCTCCGGGACAGTACAATGAGCAGTTCTTC. Protein sequence: CASSLSPGQYNEQFF. The full variable domain, completed using reference TRBV5-5 and TRBJ2-1, is DAGVTQSPTHLIKTRGQQVTLRCSPISGHKSVSWYQQVLGQGPQFIFQYYEKEERGRGNFPDRFSARQFPNYSSELNVNALLLGDSALYLCASSLSPGQYNEQFFGPGTRLTVL.

The chain uses TRBV5-3 and TRBJ1-2; D is uncertain. TRBV5-3 is an ORF, and what it does is uncertain. The V gene lost 4 bases and the J gene lost 7 bases, with 17 bases spanning the gap. This CDR3 contains 14 residues. The CDR3 bases are TGTGCCAGAAGCCCACGGAAGAATCGAATTGGCTACACCTTC. Translated, it gives CARSPRKNRIGYTF.

The CDR3 protein is CASSFSGTEAFF. In DNA form, the CDR3 reads TGTGCCAGCAGTTTCTCTGGGACAGAAGCTTTCTTT. The rearrangement joins TRBV28 to TRBJ1-1; TRBD1 might be the D (6 bases). The length of the CDR3 is 12 residues. Germline values: CDR1 MDHEN, CDR2 SYDVKM. V shed 3 bases and J shed 8 bases, with 10 bases lying between them.

The chain carries TRBV7-2 and TRBJ2-2; no clear D. The CDR3 spans 13 residues. The V gene lost 1 base and the J gene lost 6 bases, with 6 bases spanning the gap. The V gene's germline CDR1 is SGHTA and CDR2 FQGNSA. CDR3 bases: TGTGCCAGCAGCTTAGTGGTGGCCGGGGAGCTGTTTTTT. It codes for CASSLVVAGELFF.

This chain joins TRBV5-1 and TRBJ2-2, with 12 nucleotides matching TRBD2. The V gene end was trimmed by 4 bases and the J gene end by 4 bases; junction bases not matched to a gene: 17. The CDR3 is 20 amino acids. Germline V gene lookup returns CDR1 SGHRS and CDR2 YFSETQ. CDR3 DNA sequence: TGCGCCAGCAGCACCACTAGCGGGAGGACCCCTTCCCTGGCCACCGGGGAGCTGTTTTTT. This gives the protein CASSTTSGRTPSLATGELFF.

The chain uses TRBV10-3 and TRBJ2-7; D is perhaps TRBD1 or TRBD2 (5 bases each). CDR3 length equals 13 residues. Germline V CDR1 and CDR2: ENHRY, SYGVKD. The V gene lost 11 bases and the J gene lost 2 bases, with 16 bases spanning the gap. Written as DNA, the CDR3 is TGTGCCTCCCTCGGGACGGATACCTACGAGCAGTACTTC. Translation: CASLGTDTYEQYF.

CDR3 bases: TGTGCCACCAGTGTTCAAGGGGGGAACCCATACTACAATGAGCAGTTCTTC. Translating it yields CATSVQGGNPYYNEQFF. V is TRBV24-1 and J is TRBJ2-1, with D tentatively TRBD1 or TRBD2 (6 bases each). Germline V lookup: CDR1 KGHDR, CDR2 SFDVKD. Trimming took 5 bases from V and 3 from J, leaving 19 bases between them. This CDR3 region has 17 residues.

This chain uses TRBV10-3 with TRBJ1-2; D remains ambiguous. V lost 3 bases, J lost 6 bases, and 8 bases lay in between. This CDR3 is 12 amino acids long. Germline assignment: CDR1 ENHRY and CDR2 SYGVKD. The CDR3 sequence is CAISDSPHGYTF. The CDR3, as DNA: TGTGCCATCAGTGACAGCCCTCATGGCTACACCTTC.

The V call is TRBV5-5, the J call TRBJ1-5, with TRBD1 matching 9 bases. This CDR3 is 15 amino acids long. V dropped 2 bases and J dropped 4; count of bases not matched to a gene: 4. Looked up from germline, CDR1 is SGHKS and CDR2 is YYEKEE (reference sequence). CDR3: CASSLQGARNQPQHF. CDR3 DNA: TGTGCCAGCAGCTTACAGGGGGCCAGAAATCAGCCCCAGCATTTT.

This chain joins TRBV9 and TRBJ2-3; D perhaps matches TRBD2 (5 bases). This CDR3 is built from 17 residues. Germline lookup yields CDR1 SGDLS and CDR2 YYNGEE. Trimming stripped 0 bases from V and 5 bases from J, with 19 bases between. This chain's CDR3 is CASSVEGNNVREDTQYF. CDR3 in DNA: TGTGCCAGCAGCGTAGAAGGGAATAATGTCCGGGAAGATACGCAGTATTTT.

A few counts support this clone. The genes are TRBV7-9 and TRBJ1-2; D is possibly TRBD1 (5 bases). V lost 5 bases and J lost 14, with 21 bases in between. Germline values: CDR1 SEHNR, CDR2 FQNEAQ (reference sequence). This CDR3 contains 13 residues. The CDR3 protein is CASSLTLGDRLTF. CDR3 nucleotide sequence: TGTGCCAGCAGCCTTACCCTAGGGGATCGGCTTACCTTC.

This rearrangement joins TRBV4-2 to TRBJ1-6; 8 nucleotides match TRBD1. Germline V gene data show CDR1 as LGHNA and CDR2 as YNFKEQ. The V segment lost 4 bases and the J segment 7 bases; nucleotides outside the gene matches: 9. CDR3 size: 16 residues. DNA for the CDR3: TGTGCCAGCAGCCCTTCGACAGGGGACGGAAATTCACCCCTCCACTTT. Encoded protein: CASSPSTGDGNSPLHF.

CDR3 loop: CASSLSGRGGMNTEAFF. The CDR3 DNA follows: TGTGCCAGCAGCTTAAGTGGCAGGGGAGGGATGAACACTGAAGCTTTCTTT. The V and J genes are TRBV7-2 and TRBJ1-1; tentative D call: TRBD1 (6 bases). CDR1 is SGHTA and CDR2 is FQGNSA in the germline V gene. The V end lost 2 bases, the J end lost 0 bases, and 16 bases lay between the germline ends. The CDR3 sequence is 17 residues long.

This rearrangement joins TRBV7-9 to TRBJ2-6; D ambiguous. The CDR3 loop spans 12 amino acids. The germline gives CDR1 SEHNR, CDR2 FQNEAQ (reference sequence). With 9 bases removed from V and 0 bases from J, the gap between germline ends came to 3 bases. CDR3 loop: CASDSGANVLTF. CDR3 in DNA: TGTGCCAGTGACTCTGGGGCCAACGTCCTGACTTTC.

The chain couples TRBV27 to TRBJ2-1; D possibly corresponds to TRBD2 (6 bases). The V gene's germline CDR1 is MNHEY and CDR2 SMNVEV (reference sequence). The V end was cut by 2 bases, the J end by 6 bases, with 11 bases between. The CDR3 is 14 residues long. The CDR3 protein is CASSLGGVPNEQFF. CDR3 in DNA: TGTGCCAGCAGTTTAGGAGGGGTCCCCAATGAGCAGTTCTTC.

The rearrangement uses TRBV24-1 and TRBJ1-5, with TRBD1 identical over 8 bases. The V segment lost 3 bases and the J segment 6 bases; nucleotides outside the gene matches: 9. CDR3 length: 16 residues. The germline V gene encodes CDR1 KGHDR and CDR2 SFDVKD. The CDR3 DNA reads TGTGCCACCAGTGATGGCGGGACAGGATTTGGTCAGCCCCAGCATTTT. Translating gives CATSDGGTGFGQPQHF.

V is TRBV6-5 and J is TRBJ1-2; D might be TRBD1 (5 bases). Looked up from germline, CDR1 is MNHEY and CDR2 is SVGAGI. The CDR3 is made up of 13 amino acids. Between the trimmed V and J ends, which lost 6 bases and 5 bases, there was a span of 13 bases. The CDR3 loop is CASSSAGDYGYTF. The CDR3 DNA is TGTGCCAGCAGCTCGGCGGGGGATTATGGCTACACCTTC.

The genes are TRBV6-2 or TRBV6-3 and TRBJ1-5; D gene uncertain. V dropped 5 bases and J dropped 0 bases, with 11 bases sitting between them. Germline loops: CDR1 MNHEY, CDR2 SVGEGT. The CDR3 is 15 amino acids. The CDR3 DNA is TGTGCCAGCAGTCCGGGGAGCGCTAGCAATCAGCCCCAGCATTTT. It codes for CASSPGSASNQPQHF.

V usage is TRBV5-4 and J usage is TRBJ1-6, with 7 bases identical to TRBD1. The germline CDR1 and CDR2 sequences are SGHNT and YYREEE (reference sequence). With V trimmed by 0 bases and J by 4 bases, 10 bases remained unmatched. This CDR3 region has 18 residues. CDR3 bases: TGTGCCAGCAGCTTGGAACAGGGGATGTTCGCTTATAATTCACCCCTCCACTTT. Translated: CASSLEQGMFAYNSPLHF. Based on the CDR3 plus reference TRBV5-4 and TRBJ1-6, the full variable domain is ETGVTQSPTHLIKTRGQQVTLRCSSQSGHNTVSWYQQALGQGPQFIFQYYREEENGRGNFPPRFSGLQFPNYSSELNVNALELDDSALYLCASSLEQGMFAYNSPLHFGNGTRLTVT.